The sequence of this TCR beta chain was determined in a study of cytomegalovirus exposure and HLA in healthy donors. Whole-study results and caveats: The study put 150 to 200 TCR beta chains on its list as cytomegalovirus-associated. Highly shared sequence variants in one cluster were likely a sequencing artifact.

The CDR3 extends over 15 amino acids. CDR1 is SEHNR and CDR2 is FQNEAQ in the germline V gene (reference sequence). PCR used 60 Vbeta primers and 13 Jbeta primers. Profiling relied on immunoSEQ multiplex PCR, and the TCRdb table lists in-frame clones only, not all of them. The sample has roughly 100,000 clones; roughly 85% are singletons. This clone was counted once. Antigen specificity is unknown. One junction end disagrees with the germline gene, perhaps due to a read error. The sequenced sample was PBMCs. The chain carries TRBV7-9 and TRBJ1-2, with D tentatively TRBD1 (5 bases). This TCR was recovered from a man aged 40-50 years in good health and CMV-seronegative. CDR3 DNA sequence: TGTTCCAGCAGCTTAGCGACAGTCCTTGTCTATGGCTACACCTTC. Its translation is CSSSLATVLVYGYTF.